This T cell receptor (beta chain) was sequenced for a study of beta chain features in type 1 diabetes. In the study overall: Healthy donors resembled patients in age, gender and cell yields.

As concerns this clone: Its target is not known.

General study points: PCR might pick shorter templates more often, in the same way for patients and controls. In all four CD4+ subsets, TCRB CDR3 length was significantly, moderately reduced in type 1 diabetes.

Expressed TCRB transcripts were sequenced, since all the RNA that had been isolated was reverse transcribed. Method: immunoSEQ multiplex PCR; TCRdb's copy keeps in-frame clones and lacks some. Of nearly 350,000 clones in the sample, approximately 9.9% were seen once. Germline V lookup: CDR1 KGHSH, CDR2 LQKENI. This CDR3 has 14 residues. Trimming took 1 base from V and 5 from J, leaving 12 bases between them. Donors underwent one heparinised blood draw, 95 to 150 mL on average. Purity above 95% was achieved in all sorted populations. This chain joins TRBV18 and TRBJ2-7, with D possibly being TRBD2 (6 bases). This sequence originates from a man aged 25-45 years with type 1 diabetes. Sequenced input: central memory CD4+ T cells from blood. DNA for the CDR3: TGTGCCAGCTCACCACAGCGGGTGGGGAACGAGCAGTACTTC. Translated: CASSPQRVGNEQYF.